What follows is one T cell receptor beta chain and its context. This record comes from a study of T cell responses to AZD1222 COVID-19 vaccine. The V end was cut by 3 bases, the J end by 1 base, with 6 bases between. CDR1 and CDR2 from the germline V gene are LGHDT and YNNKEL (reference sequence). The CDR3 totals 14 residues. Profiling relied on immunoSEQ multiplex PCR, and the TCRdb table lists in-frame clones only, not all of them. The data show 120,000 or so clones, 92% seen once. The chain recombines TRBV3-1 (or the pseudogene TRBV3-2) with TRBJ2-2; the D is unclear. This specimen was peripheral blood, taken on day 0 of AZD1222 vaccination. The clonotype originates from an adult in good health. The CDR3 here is CASSHGGNTGELFF. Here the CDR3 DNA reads TGTGCCAGCAGCCACGGCGGGAACACCGGGGAGCTGTTTTTT.